Listed here are 19 T cell receptor beta chains from one sample, sequenced in a study of blood T cell repertoires in COVID-19. The table came from immunoSEQ multiplex PCR; TCRdb's copy has only in-frame clones and leaves some out. The table includes more than 100,000 clones, roughly 80% detected once. Sequencing input: peripheral blood. The receptors originated from a man in his 60s with acute or convalescent COVID-19.

The chain couples TRBV5-4 to TRBJ1-5, with no clear D. CDR1 SGHNT and CDR2 YYREEE come from the germline V gene (reference sequence). The CDR3 runs 12 residues. V dropped 3 bases and J dropped 5 bases, with 6 bases sitting between them. CDR3 coding DNA: TGTGCCAGCAGCTCCCTCGATCAGCCCCAGCATTTT. Translation gives CASSSLDQPQHF. The entire variable domain, with the rest obtained from reference TRBV5-4 and TRBJ1-5, is as follows: ETGVTQSPTHLIKTRGQQVTLRCSSQSGHNTVSWYQQALGQGPQFIFQYYREEENGRGNFPPRFSGLQFPNYSSELNVNALELDDSALYLCASSSLDQPQHFGDGTRLSIL.

The chain joins TRBV11-1 to TRBJ1-4, with TRBD1 matching over 7 bases. The CDR3 contains 14 residues. Per germline, CDR1 SGHAT and CDR2 FQDESV (reference sequence). With 4 bases clipped from V and 2 bases from J, the junction kept 1 base outside the gene matches. In nucleotides, the CDR3 is TGTGCCAGCAGCTCACAGGGGACTAATGAAAAACTGTTTTTT. Translated, it gives CASSSQGTNEKLFF.

The genes are TRBV24-1 and TRBJ2-2; 9 bases align to TRBD1. Germline-derived CDR1 and CDR2 are KGHDR and SFDVKD. Germline trimming cut 4 bases from V and 6 bases from J; bases unmatched to any gene: 20. The CDR3 runs 20 residues. The CDR3 DNA is TGTGCCACCAGTGAGCCCGGGACAGGGCGATTCGGAGGTGGGGCCGGGGAGCTGTTTTTT. Protein: CATSEPGTGRFGGGAGELFF.

The rearrangement joins TRBV6-5 to TRBJ1-1; 7 bases agree with TRBD1. Germline CDR1 and CDR2: MNHEY and SVGAGI. CDR3 length: 12 amino acids. The junction had 3 bases not matched to a gene; V was cut back by 6 bases and J by 5 bases. In DNA form, the CDR3 reads TGTGCCAGCAGAAGGGGACAGACTGAAGCTTTCTTT. This encodes CASRRGQTEAFF.

V is TRBV3-1 (or the pseudogene TRBV3-2) and J is TRBJ2-7; 7 nucleotides match TRBD1. The CDR3 is made up of 13 amino acids. From germline, CDR1 is LGHDT and CDR2 YNNKEL (reference sequence). Trimming cost V 1 base and J 6 bases; bases outside gene matches: 3. In DNA, the CDR3 is TGTGCCAGCAGCCAAGCCGGGACAGCCGAGCAGTACTTC. Residues: CASSQAGTAEQYF.

The rearrangement links TRBV10-3 to TRBJ2-7; possible D gene TRBD1, 6 bases. The germline V gene encodes CDR1 ENHRY and CDR2 SYGVKD. The germline V and J ends were trimmed by 4 bases and 2 bases, with 6 bases remaining between them. CDR3 size: 12 residues. The CDR3: CAISGTAYEQYF. The DNA for the CDR3 is TGTGCCATCAGTGGGACAGCCTACGAGCAGTACTTC.

The chain links TRBV27 to TRBJ1-2; 7 nucleotides align to TRBD1. V was pared by 4 bases and J by 4 bases, with 9 bases of the junction left unmatched. Germline V gene sequence: CDR1 MNHEY, CDR2 SMNVEV (reference sequence). The length of the CDR3 is 15 residues. The CDR3 sequence is CASSSGQTGPYGYTF. CDR3 sequence (DNA): TGTGCCAGCAGTTCGGGACAGACAGGGCCCTATGGCTACACCTTC.

Comment on this clone: Other DNA variants within this sample encode the same CDR3. The chain recombines TRBV7-9 with TRBJ1-1, with D possibly being TRBD1 (5 bases). V was shortened by 2 bases and J by 5 bases, with 9 bases between the two germline ends. The germline gives CDR1 SEHNR, CDR2 FQNEAQ (reference sequence). The CDR3 has 13 residues. The CDR3 loop is CASSLQGGTEAFF. The CDR3 nucleotides are TGTGCCAGCAGCTTACAGGGTGGTACTGAAGCTTTCTTT.

The chain has TRBV28 and TRBJ1-1; TRBD1 matches 8 bases. The CDR3 runs 16 residues. The V and J ends lost 10 bases and 4 bases, in that order; junction bases with no gene match: 17. Germline values: CDR1 MDHEN, CDR2 SYDVKM. CDR3 amino acids: CAIKSIRGLSGTEAFF. The CDR3 region has the DNA TGTGCCATCAAATCCATCAGGGGGCTTTCAGGCACTGAAGCTTTCTTT.

This rearrangement joins TRBV24-1 to TRBJ1-2, with TRBD1 matching over 8 bases. Germline-derived CDR1 and CDR2 are KGHDR and SFDVKD. CDR3 length: 13 residues. With V trimmed by 10 bases and J by 2 bases, 5 bases remained unmatched. CDR3 nucleotide sequence: TGTGCCACTGCGGACAGGGAGAACTATGGCTACACCTTC. Protein: CATADRENYGYTF.

This rearrangement joins TRBV7-3 to TRBJ1-1; a weak D match, TRBD1 (6 bases). V was cut by 2 bases and J by 1 base, with 14 bases left in between. CDR3 length: 16 residues. Germline V gene data show CDR1 as SGHTA and CDR2 as FQGTGA. CDR3 DNA sequence: TGTGCCAGCAGCTTAGGTGGTGGGGGACAGAACACTGAAGCTTTCTTT. As protein: CASSLGGGGQNTEAFF.

The gene calls are TRBV30 and TRBJ1-2; D is unresolved. The germline V and J ends were trimmed by 0 bases and 0 bases, with 11 bases remaining between them. CDR3 length: 15 residues. CDR1 GTSNPN and CDR2 SVGIG come from the germline V gene (reference sequence). CDR3 DNA: TGTGCCTGGAGTGTGGAACATCGGGCTAACTATGGCTACACCTTC. Translated: CAWSVEHRANYGYTF.

The chain employs TRBV11-1 and TRBJ1-3; D not resolved. The V end lost 2 bases, the J end lost 3 bases, and 11 bases lay between the germline ends. The CDR3 loop spans 15 amino acids. Germline values: CDR1 SGHAT, CDR2 FQDESV (reference sequence). CDR3 coding DNA: TGTGCCAGCAGCTTATCCAGTACGTATGGAAACACCATATATTTT. This encodes CASSLSSTYGNTIYF.

The chain uses TRBV27 and TRBJ2-3; 8 bases agree with TRBD2. This CDR3 region has 18 residues. Looked up from germline, CDR1 is MNHEY and CDR2 is SMNVEV (reference sequence). V shed 6 bases, J shed 0 bases, and the junction held 14 bases outside the gene matches. The CDR3 DNA is TGTGCCAGCAGCCGCTTCCTTCCTAGCGGGTCTAGCACAGATACGCAGTATTTT. Translated, it gives CASSRFLPSGSSTDTQYF.

In its sample, this clone was seen once. V usage is TRBV6-5 and J usage is TRBJ2-1, with D perhaps matching TRBD2 (5 bases). Trimming removed 5 bases at V and 8 bases at J, with 13 bases between. Germline V gene data show CDR1 as MNHEY and CDR2 as SVGAGI. CDR3 length equals 13 residues. DNA of the CDR3: TGTGCCAGCAGTACCGATTTCGGGGATGAGCAGTTCTTC. It codes for CASSTDFGDEQFF.

A single count supports this clone. The rearrangement joins TRBV7-8 to TRBJ2-7; 8 nucleotides align to TRBD1. Trimming at V came to 0 bases and at J to 2 bases, leaving 6 bases not matched to a gene. Germline assignment: CDR1 SGHVS and CDR2 FQNEAQ. This CDR3 spans 16 amino acids. CDR3 amino acids: CASSLADRVGPYEQYF. The CDR3 DNA follows: TGTGCCAGCAGCTTAGCGGACAGGGTTGGGCCCTACGAGCAGTACTTC.

The chain combines TRBV19 with TRBJ1-1, with 7 bases fitting TRBD1. CDR3 length: 15 amino acids. Germline V gives CDR1 LNHDA, CDR2 SQIVND (reference sequence). The V and J ends lost 5 bases and 0 bases, in that order; junction bases with no gene match: 6. DNA of the CDR3: TGTGCCAGTAGTCCTCAACAGGGGATGAACACTGAAGCTTTCTTT. Translating it yields CASSPQQGMNTEAFF.

The DNA for the CDR3 is TGTGCCAGCACCTTTAGAGTCTGGACAGGGAACTATGGCTACACCTTC. Its protein product is CASTFRVWTGNYGYTF. The rearrangement joins TRBV28 to TRBJ1-2; 8 bases fit TRBD1. The V gene end was trimmed by 7 bases and the J gene end by 2 bases; junction bases not matched to a gene: 12. The CDR3 has 16 residues. Germline lookup yields CDR1 MDHEN and CDR2 SYDVKM.

This clone was seen once. The rearrangement joins TRBV20-1 to TRBJ1-1; D remains ambiguous. The CDR3 has 11 residues. The germline V gene has CDR1 DFQATT and CDR2 SNEGSKA (reference sequence). Between the trimmed V and J ends, which lost 3 bases and 1 base, there was a span of 3 bases. The DNA for the CDR3 is TGCAGTGCTAGCTCGAACACTGAAGCTTTCTTT. Amino acid sequence: CSASSNTEAFF.